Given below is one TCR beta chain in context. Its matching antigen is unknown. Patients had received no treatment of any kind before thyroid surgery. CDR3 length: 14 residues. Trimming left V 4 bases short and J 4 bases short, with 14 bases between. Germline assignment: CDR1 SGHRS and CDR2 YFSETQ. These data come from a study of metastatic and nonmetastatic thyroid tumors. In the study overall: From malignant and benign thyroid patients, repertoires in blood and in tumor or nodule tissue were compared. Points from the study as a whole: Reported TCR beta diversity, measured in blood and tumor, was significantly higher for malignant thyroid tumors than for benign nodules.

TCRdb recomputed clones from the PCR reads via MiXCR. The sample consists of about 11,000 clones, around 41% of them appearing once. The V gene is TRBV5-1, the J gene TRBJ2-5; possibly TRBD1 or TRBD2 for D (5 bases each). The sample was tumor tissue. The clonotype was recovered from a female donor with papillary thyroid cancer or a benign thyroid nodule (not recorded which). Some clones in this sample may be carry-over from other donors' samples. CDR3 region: CASSLGERGETQYF. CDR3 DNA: TGCGCCAGCAGCCTGGGGGAGAGGGGAGAGACCCAGTACTTC. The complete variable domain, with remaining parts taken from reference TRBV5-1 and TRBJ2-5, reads KAGVTQTPRYLIKTRGQQVTLSCSPISGHRSVSWYQQTPGQGLQFLFEYFSETQRNKGNFPGRFSGRQFSNSRSEMNVSTLELGDSALYLCASSLGERGETQYFGPGTRLLVL.